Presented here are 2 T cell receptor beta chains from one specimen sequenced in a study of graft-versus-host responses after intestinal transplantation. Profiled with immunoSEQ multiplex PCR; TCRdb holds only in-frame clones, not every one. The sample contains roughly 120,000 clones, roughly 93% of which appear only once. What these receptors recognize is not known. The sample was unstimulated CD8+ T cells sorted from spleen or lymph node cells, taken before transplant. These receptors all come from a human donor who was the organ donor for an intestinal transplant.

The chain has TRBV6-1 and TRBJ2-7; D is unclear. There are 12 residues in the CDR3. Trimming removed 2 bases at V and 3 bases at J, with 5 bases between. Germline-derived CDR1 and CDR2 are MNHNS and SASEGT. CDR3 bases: TGTGCCAGCAGTGAATGGGGCTACGAGCAGTACTTC. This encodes CASSEWGYEQYF.

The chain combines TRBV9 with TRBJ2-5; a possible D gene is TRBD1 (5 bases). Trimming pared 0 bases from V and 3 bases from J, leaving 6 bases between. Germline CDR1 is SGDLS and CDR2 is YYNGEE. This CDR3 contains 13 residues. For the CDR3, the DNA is TGTGCCAGCAGCGTAGAACAGGAAGAGACCCAGTACTTC. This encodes CASSVEQEETQYF.